This section outlines one T cell receptor (beta chain) sequence together with its context. Which antigen it targets is not known. Base qualities are not at hand, and no much larger clone is one base apart. The germline V gene provides CDR1 MNHNS and CDR2 SASEGT. A distance of 6 bases separates the germline ends of V and J, which lose 3 bases and 1 base respectively. From cysteine to phenylalanine, the CDR3 is 13 amino acids long. The kept DNA is CDR3 alone, 39 bases in frame from the first base. The data were obtained in a study of blood T cell repertoires in COVID-19 (dated by TCRdb to 2020 to 2022). Broadly, across the study: The collaborator samples originated in the United States, Italy and Spain and spanned the acute and convalescent phases of COVID-19. The prospective study material was composed of cDNA or gDNA derived from T cells, B-cell-depleted T cells, or PBMCs. The dataset comprised deeply sampled blood TCRbeta repertoires from subjects exposed to, actively infected with, or recovered from COVID-19. The repertoires were made available in a free public database intended to serve as a resource for research on the immune response to SARS-CoV-2. Samples were obtained from the ongoing ImmuneRACE study (first 160 participants) and from some 1,200 subjects provided by 6 global collaborators. The sample metadata nearly always contained a de-identified subject ID, COVID-19 status, age in years and sex. Where HLA class I and class II types were available, the types were taken from metadata supplied by the sample provider, not from assay-based typing. Paper-wide results and their limitations: Clinical and demographic metadata were provided uncurated, with the amount varying by source and participant.

The immunoSEQ Assay, a bias-controlled multiplex PCR, was used to amplify TCRbeta CDR3 regions from genomic DNA. For the original study's pipeline: Nucleated cell counts per sample were estimated from amplification of reference gene primers within the assay. To quantify the absolute abundance of each unique TCRbeta CDR3 rearrangement, sequence reads were collapsed and filtered. Productive Simpson clonality was computed per sample as the square root of Simpson's diversity index over productive rearrangements. Here the immuneACCESS table is served through TCRdb, limited to in-frame sequences with V and J called. Missing clones are a known gap in these copies; in checked studies unresolved V genes cover under half, and the rest lacks a known reason. The DNA was the basis for D and trimming; V, J and clone size are from that table. The sample table shows a few hundred thousand clones, and approximately 85% are seen once. Of the sample, around 4.5% is held by the ten largest clones.

Participants in the prospective study were enrolled through a virtual design, were aged roughly 18 to 100 years, and lived in approximately 24 United States geographic areas. Cohort assignment in the prospective study relied on participant-reported clinical history from a screening survey and a study questionnaire. Recovered participants in ImmuneRACE Cohort 3 were defined as having two consecutive negative NP/OP PCR tests, clearance from a healthcare professional, or resolution of symptoms. Each participant in the prospective study had whole blood, serum and a nasopharyngeal or oropharyngeal swab collected by mobile phlebotomists. Participants in the prospective study had the option to provide additional blood draws and questionnaires over a 2-month period. Prospective study blood samples were shipped either frozen or at room temperature before DNA extraction.

This TCR was sampled from a woman younger than 45 who had recovered from COVID-19. The sequence links TRBV6-1 to TRBJ1-1, with no confidently assigned D gene. Sequencing was done on a sample of PBMCs or T cells enriched from blood (not recorded which). The DNA sequence follows: TGTGCCAGCAGTGAGAGCCCGAACACTGAAGCTTTCTTT. The encoded protein is CASSESPNTEAFF.